The sequence of this TCR beta chain was determined in a study of OX40 agonist ivuxolimab in advanced cancers. The table came from immunoSEQ multiplex PCR; TCRdb's copy has only in-frame clones and leaves some out. Of roughly 80,000 clones listed, about 90% are singletons. The V gene lost 4 bases and the J gene lost 1 base, with 7 bases spanning the gap. The germline V gene has CDR1 ENHRY and CDR2 SYGVKD. This CDR3 contains 13 residues. The chain uses TRBV10-3 and TRBJ1-2, with D possibly being TRBD1 (5 bases). This TCR was sampled from an adult with an advanced solid tumor such as melanoma, head and neck, liver or kidney cancer. Here the sequenced sample was CD4+ or CD8+ T cells sorted from blood, taken in a trial of the OX40 agonist ivuxolimab. CDR3 region: CAISVQGNYGYTF. Here the CDR3 DNA reads TGTGCCATCAGTGTCCAGGGTAACTATGGCTACACCTTC.